These 23 T cell receptor beta chains were sequenced from one sample in a study of T cells in localized non-small cell lung cancer. Some clones are missing from TCRdb's copy, which holds only in-frame ones; the method was immunoSEQ multiplex PCR. The sample consists of tens of thousands of clones, 83% of them appearing once. Material: PBMCs, obtained before any cancer treatment. These receptor sequences come from a man aged 40 to 69 with stage II lung adenocarcinoma.

This chain uses TRBV7-2 with TRBJ2-5; 7 nucleotides match TRBD1. CDR1 is SGHTA, CDR2 FQGNSA, per germline. V trimming: 1 base; J trimming: 3 bases; junction bases outside the gene matches: 2. There are 14 residues in the CDR3. CDR3 in DNA: TGTGCCAGCAGCTTAGGAGACAGGGAAGAGACCCAGTACTTC. This encodes CASSLGDREETQYF.

V usage is TRBV19 and J usage is TRBJ2-3; 9 bases map to TRBD1. Germline V lookup: CDR1 LNHDA, CDR2 SQIVND (reference sequence). The V and J ends lost 5 bases and 5 bases, in that order; junction bases with no gene match: 5. The CDR3 consists of 14 residues. The CDR3 nucleotides read TGTGCCAGTAGTTCGACAGGGGGGAAAGATACGCAGTATTTT. This gives the protein CASSSTGGKDTQYF.

The chain is built from TRBV6-5 and TRBJ2-7; 11 bases agree with TRBD1. This CDR3 has 15 residues. Germline CDR1 is MNHEY and CDR2 is SVGAGI. V lost 6 bases, J lost 5 bases, and 9 bases stayed unmatched. The CDR3 sequence: CASRTRDRGTDEQYF. The CDR3 coding sequence is TGTGCCAGCAGAACCCGGGACAGGGGGACGGACGAGCAGTACTTC.

The rearrangement uses TRBV27 and TRBJ2-7, with D maybe TRBD2 (6 bases). The V gene's germline CDR1 is MNHEY and CDR2 SMNVEV (reference sequence). There are 13 residues in the CDR3. Trimming cost V 6 bases and J 2 bases, with 11 bases left between them. The CDR3 coding sequence is TGTGCCAGCAGCTTGGGGGGACCCTACGAGCAGTACTTC. Translation: CASSLGGPYEQYF.

Only a few counts were recorded for this clone. This rearrangement joins TRBV19 to TRBJ1-5, with TRBD1 as a possible D gene (5 bases). Germline V CDR1 and CDR2: LNHDA, SQIVND (reference sequence). V lost 5 bases to trimming and J lost 3 bases, with 11 bases between them. The CDR3 has 14 amino acids. CDR3 bases: TGTGCCAGTAGTGAGACAGTAATCAATCAGCCCCAGCATTTT. Translating it yields CASSETVINQPQHF. Together with reference TRBV19 and TRBJ1-5, the CDR3 gives the full variable domain: DGGITQSPKYLFRKEGQNVTLSCEQNLNHDAMYWYRQDPGQGLRLIYYSQIVNDFQKGDIAEGYSVSREKKESFPLTVTSAQKNPTAFYLCASSETVINQPQHFGDGTRLSIL.

V is TRBV5-1 and J is TRBJ1-1; tentatively, D is TRBD1 (5 bases). The V gene's germline CDR1 is SGHRS and CDR2 YFSETQ. This CDR3 is built from 13 residues. V lost 6 bases and J 3 bases, leaving 12 bases between the germline ends. CDR3 loop: CASTQGGYTEAFF. In DNA form, the CDR3 reads TGCGCCAGCACCCAGGGTGGTTACACTGAAGCTTTCTTT.

The chain couples TRBV28 to TRBJ2-7, with D perhaps matching TRBD1 or TRBD2 (5 bases each). The CDR3 runs 14 residues. Trimming removed 5 bases from V and 3 bases from J, with 14 bases in between. Germline V gene sequence: CDR1 MDHEN, CDR2 SYDVKM. This CDR3 is CASSGRDGLYEQYF. The CDR3 nucleotides are TGTGCCAGCAGTGGAAGGGACGGTCTCTACGAGCAGTACTTC.

The rearrangement links TRBV2 to TRBJ2-5, with D tentatively TRBD1 or TRBD2 (5 bases each). The CDR3 has 14 residues. From germline, CDR1 is SNHLY and CDR2 FYNNEI. V gave up 4 bases and J gave up 4 bases, with 13 bases separating them. The CDR3 nucleotides read TGTGCCAGCAGTGGGGGGATAGGGAGAGAGACCCAGTACTTC. Residues: CASSGGIGRETQYF.

The chain employs TRBV5-4 and TRBJ2-1; either TRBD1 or TRBD2 may supply D (6 bases each). This CDR3 has 14 amino acids. Germline CDR1 SGHNT, CDR2 YYREEE (reference sequence). Trimming pared 4 bases from V and 6 bases from J, leaving 14 bases between. DNA for the CDR3: TGTGCCAGCAGCGGAAGGGGGGTGGGCAATGAGCAGTTCTTC. Its translation: CASSGRGVGNEQFF.

This chain joins TRBV6-5 and TRBJ1-1, with D hard to call. V gave up 0 bases and J gave up 1 base, with 12 bases separating them. This CDR3 has 16 amino acids. Germline V gene sequence: CDR1 MNHEY, CDR2 SVGAGI. CDR3 nucleotides: TGTGCCAGCAGTTACTCGATCGGGATTAAGAACACTGAAGCTTTCTTT. Translation gives CASSYSIGIKNTEAFF.

The chain uses TRBV19 and TRBJ2-6; a possible D gene is TRBD2 (6 bases). Germline CDR1 reads LNHDA; CDR2 reads SQIVND (reference sequence). V was pared by 7 bases and J by 0 bases, with 16 bases between. The CDR3 sequence is 17 residues long. The CDR3 DNA follows: TGTGCCAGTATCAGCGCGGGGACCCCCTCTGGGGCCAACGTCCTGACTTTC. Amino acids: CASISAGTPSGANVLTF.

This sequence joins TRBV9 and TRBJ2-5; D ambiguous. Germline CDR1 is SGDLS and CDR2 is YYNGEE. Between the trimmed V and J ends, which lost 2 bases and 2 bases, there was a span of 13 bases. The CDR3 spans 15 residues. CDR3 region: CASSVGSRIQETQYF. DNA for the CDR3: TGTGCCAGCAGCGTTGGCAGCCGGATACAAGAGACCCAGTACTTC.

The chain recombines TRBV28 with TRBJ2-1; no clear D gene. The V end was cut by 2 bases, the J end by 9 bases, with 5 bases between. This CDR3 spans 11 amino acids. Per the germline V gene, CDR1 is MDHEN and CDR2 is SYDVKM. The CDR3 DNA is TGTGCCAGCAGTTTAATCGGTGAGCAGTTCTTC. It translates to CASSLIGEQFF.

V and J are TRBV14 and TRBJ2-1; D is perhaps TRBD1 (6 bases). The ends were cut back, 4 bases at V and 3 bases at J, with 13 bases in the middle. Germline-derived CDR1 and CDR2 are SGHDN and FVKESK. This CDR3 has 15 residues. The CDR3 sequence is CASSPLRGGYNEQFF. Written as DNA, the CDR3 is TGTGCCAGCAGCCCACTCAGGGGTGGCTACAATGAGCAGTTCTTC.

A single count supports this clone. This sequence joins TRBV7-8 and TRBJ1-6; D unresolved. V was cut by 2 bases and J by 13 bases, with 9 bases left in between. The CDR3 consists of 12 residues. Germline V gene sequence: CDR1 SGHVS, CDR2 FQNEAQ. CDR3 DNA: TGTGCCAGCAGCTTATATGACCTCCCCCTCCACTTT. This translates into CASSLYDLPLHF.

This chain connects TRBV12-5 to TRBJ2-2, with 8 bases fitting TRBD1. Trimming cost V 2 bases and J 7 bases; bases outside gene matches: 6. Germline V gene sequence: CDR1 LGHNT, CDR2 FRNRAP. The CDR3 extends over 15 amino acids. The CDR3 here is CASGLRQGAYGELFF. DNA for the CDR3: TGTGCTAGTGGTTTGCGGCAGGGGGCGTACGGGGAGCTGTTTTTT.

The rearrangement uses TRBV9 and TRBJ2-3, with a possible D match to TRBD1 (5 bases). CDR3 length: 15 residues. The germline V and J ends were trimmed by 2 bases and 0 bases, with 10 bases remaining between them. Germline V gene sequence: CDR1 SGDLS, CDR2 YYNGEE. In nucleotides, the CDR3 is TGTGCCAGCAGCGTCGACAGCCTTAGCACAGATACGCAGTATTTT. Protein sequence: CASSVDSLSTDTQYF. Looking up the rest from reference TRBV9 and TRBJ2-3 gives the full variable domain: DSGVTQTPKHLITATGQRVTLRCSPRSGDLSVYWYQQSLDQGLQFLIQYYNGEERAKGNILERFSAQQFPDLHSELNLSSLELGDSALYFCASSVDSLSTDTQYFGPGTRLTVL.

The rearrangement joins TRBV7-6 to TRBJ2-1; TRBD2 aligns across 8 bases. With 1 base clipped from V and 3 bases from J, the junction kept 2 bases outside the gene matches. CDR1 SGHVS and CDR2 FNYEAQ come from the germline V gene. This CDR3 has 15 amino acids. The CDR3 bases are TGTGCCAGCAGCTTAGGCACTAGCGGCTACAATGAGCAGTTCTTC. This codes for CASSLGTSGYNEQFF.

The V call is TRBV5-6, the J call TRBJ1-1, with no clear D. Trimming pared 0 bases from V and 3 bases from J, leaving 12 bases between. Per the germline V gene, CDR1 is SGHDT and CDR2 is YYEEEE. This CDR3 has 15 residues. CDR3 loop: CASSLGWGEDTEAFF. The CDR3 DNA sequence: TGTGCCAGCAGCTTGGGGTGGGGTGAGGACACTGAAGCTTTCTTT.

This chain uses TRBV6-5 with TRBJ2-7; TRBD2 matches at 7 bases. Trimming at V came to 4 bases and at J to 2 bases, leaving 8 bases not matched to a gene. The CDR3 has 15 amino acids. Germline V CDR1 and CDR2: MNHEY, SVGAGI. CDR3 amino acids: CASSLVGGLTYEQYF. CDR3 nucleotide sequence: TGTGCCAGCAGTTTGGTGGGAGGGCTGACCTACGAGCAGTACTTC.

CDR3: CAWRRQSLPGNTIYF. The CDR3 bases are TGTGCCTGGCGACGACAGTCCTTGCCTGGAAACACCATATATTTT. The genes are TRBV30 and TRBJ1-3, with D possibly matching TRBD1 (5 bases). The CDR3 totals 15 residues. Germline V gene sequence: CDR1 GTSNPN, CDR2 SVGIG (reference sequence). V lost 5 bases, J lost 2 bases, and 16 bases lay in between.

V is TRBV6-5 and J is TRBJ1-1; possible D gene TRBD1, 5 bases. V was pared by 7 bases and J by 2 bases, with 14 bases between. This CDR3 has 14 residues. Germline V lookup: CDR1 MNHEY, CDR2 SVGAGI. The CDR3 sequence: CASTPPGVNTEAFF. The CDR3 DNA reads TGTGCCAGCACCCCGCCGGGGGTAAACACTGAAGCTTTCTTT.

In its sample, this clone is medium-sized (0.01 to 0.1%). The rearrangement uses TRBV11-3 and TRBJ1-1; D unresolved. CDR3 size: 17 residues. The germline V gene encodes CDR1 SGHNT and CDR2 YENEEA. The V and J ends lost 5 bases and 4 bases respectively, with 23 bases between them. CDR3 nucleotide sequence: TGTGCCAGCAGCCCCCTGGCCTTGGCACGATCGGGCACTGAAGCTTTCTTT. Encoded protein: CASSPLALARSGTEAFF.